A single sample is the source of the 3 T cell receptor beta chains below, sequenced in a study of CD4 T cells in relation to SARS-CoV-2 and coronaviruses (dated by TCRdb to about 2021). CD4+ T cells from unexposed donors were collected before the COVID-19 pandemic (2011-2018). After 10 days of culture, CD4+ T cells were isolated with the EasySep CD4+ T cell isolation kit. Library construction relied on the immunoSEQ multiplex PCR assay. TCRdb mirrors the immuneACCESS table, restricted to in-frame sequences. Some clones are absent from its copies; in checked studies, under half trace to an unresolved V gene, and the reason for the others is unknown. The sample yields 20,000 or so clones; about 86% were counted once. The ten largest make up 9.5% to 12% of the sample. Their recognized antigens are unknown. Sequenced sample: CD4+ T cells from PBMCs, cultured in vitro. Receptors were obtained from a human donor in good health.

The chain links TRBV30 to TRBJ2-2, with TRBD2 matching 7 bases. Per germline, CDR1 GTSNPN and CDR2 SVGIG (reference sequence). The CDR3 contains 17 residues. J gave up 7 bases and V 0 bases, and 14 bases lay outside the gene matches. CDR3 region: CAWSVIGGGQFVGELFF. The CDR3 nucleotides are TGTGCCTGGAGTGTAATCGGGGGAGGGCAATTTGTCGGGGAGCTGTTTTTT.

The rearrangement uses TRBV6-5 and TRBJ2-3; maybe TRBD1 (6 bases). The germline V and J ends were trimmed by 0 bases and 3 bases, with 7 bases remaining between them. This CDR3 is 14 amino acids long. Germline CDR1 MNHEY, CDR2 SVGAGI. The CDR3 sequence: CASSYSQGTDTQYF. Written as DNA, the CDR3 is TGTGCCAGCAGTTACTCCCAGGGGACAGATACGCAGTATTTT.

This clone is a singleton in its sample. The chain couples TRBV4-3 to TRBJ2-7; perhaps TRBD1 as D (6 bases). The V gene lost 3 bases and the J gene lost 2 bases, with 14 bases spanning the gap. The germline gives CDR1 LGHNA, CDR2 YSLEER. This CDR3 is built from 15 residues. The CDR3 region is CASSHRVTGPYEQYF. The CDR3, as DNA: TGCGCCAGCAGCCACCGGGTGACAGGACCCTACGAGCAGTACTTC.